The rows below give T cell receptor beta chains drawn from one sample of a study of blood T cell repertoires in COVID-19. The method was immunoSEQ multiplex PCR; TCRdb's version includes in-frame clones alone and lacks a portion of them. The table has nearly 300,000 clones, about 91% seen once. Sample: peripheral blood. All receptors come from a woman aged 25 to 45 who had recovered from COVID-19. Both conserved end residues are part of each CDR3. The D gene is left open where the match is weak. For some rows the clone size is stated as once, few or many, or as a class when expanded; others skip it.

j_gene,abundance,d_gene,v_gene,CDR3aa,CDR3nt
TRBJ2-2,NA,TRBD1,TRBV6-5,CASRTGGNTGELFF,TGTGCCAGCAGGACAGGGGGTAACACCGGGGAGCTGTTTTTT
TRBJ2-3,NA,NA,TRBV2,CASGGASTDTQYF,TGTGCCAGCGGGGGGGCCAGCACAGATACGCAGTATTTT
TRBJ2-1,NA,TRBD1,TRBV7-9,CASSLMGDRGLDEQFF,TGTGCCAGCAGCTTAATGGGGGACAGGGGGCTTGATGAGCAGTTCTTC
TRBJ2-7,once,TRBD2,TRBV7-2,CASSLGVGLAGNDEQYF,TGTGCCAGCAGCTTAGGGGTAGGACTAGCGGGGAATGACGAGCAGTACTTC
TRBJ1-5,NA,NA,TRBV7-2,CASSFTRGNQPQHF,TGTGCCAGCAGCTTCACCAGGGGTAATCAGCCCCAGCATTTT
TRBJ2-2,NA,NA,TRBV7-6,CASSPSGWEVNTGELFF,TGTGCCAGCAGCCCGTCTGGGTGGGAGGTAAACACCGGGGAGCTGTTTTTT
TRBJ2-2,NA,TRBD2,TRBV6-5,CASSLGGGYTGELFF,TGTGCCAGCAGCCTCGGGGGGGGCTACACCGGGGAGCTGTTTTTT
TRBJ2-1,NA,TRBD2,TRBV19,CASSSRTSGGNEQFF,TGTGCCAGTAGTTCCAGGACTAGCGGGGGCAATGAGCAGTTCTTC
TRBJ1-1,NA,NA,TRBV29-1,CSVAPDRVNTEAFF,TGCAGCGTGGCTCCGGACAGAGTGAACACTGAAGCTTTCTTT
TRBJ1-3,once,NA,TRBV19,CASSIMAGPISGNTIYF,TGTGCCAGTAGTATCATGGCAGGGCCTATCTCTGGAAACACCATATATTTT
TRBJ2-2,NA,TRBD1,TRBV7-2,CASMRGPNTGELFF,TGTGCCAGCATGAGGGGGCCTAACACCGGGGAGCTGTTTTTT
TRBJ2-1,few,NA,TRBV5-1,CASSLAERSRGEQFF,TGCGCCAGCAGCTTGGCCGAACGTTCCCGAGGTGAGCAGTTCTTC
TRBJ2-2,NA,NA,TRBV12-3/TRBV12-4,CASSLGQGRELFF,TGTGCCAGCAGTTTAGGGCAGGGGAGGGAGCTGTTTTTT
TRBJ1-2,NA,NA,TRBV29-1,CSVEVGDGYTF,TGCAGCGTTGAGGTAGGGGATGGCTACACCTTC